The clone carrying this T cell receptor (beta chain) was seen more than once but under ten times. The entry originates in a study of T cell responses to AZD1222 COVID-19 vaccine. CDR1 is GTSNPN and CDR2 is SVGIG in the germline V gene (reference sequence). CDR3 length: 15 residues. V was clipped by 2 bases and J by 1 base, with 14 bases between them. The protocol was immunoSEQ multiplex PCR, while the TCRdb copy is restricted to in-frame clones and leaves out a portion. Counted here are about 190,000 clones, about 90% occurring once; the ten biggest clones make up around 2.5%. The sample in question was peripheral blood, obtained on day 0 of MenACWY control vaccination. The chain recombines TRBV30 with TRBJ1-1; D perhaps matches TRBD1 (6 bases). The sequence derives from an adult in good health. CDR3 sequence reads: CAWSLKTGRNTEAFF. In nucleotides, the CDR3 is TGTGCCTGGAGTCTAAAGACAGGACGGAACACTGAAGCTTTCTTT. The entire variable domain, with the rest obtained from reference TRBV30 and TRBJ1-1, is as follows: SQTIHQWPATLVQPVGSPLSLECTVEGTSNPNLYWYRQAAGRGLQLLFYSVGIGQISSEVPQNLSASRPQDRQFILSSKKLLLSDSGFYLCAWSLKTGRNTEAFFGQGTRLTVV.